A single sample gave rise to the 29 T cell receptor beta chains below, sequenced in a study of PD-1 blockade in classical Hodgkin lymphoma. TCRdb's table, derived via immunoSEQ multiplex PCR, lists solely in-frame clones and lacks some. Altogether roughly 42,000 clones are present, around two thirds being singletons, with the ten largest covering around 3%. After autologous stem cell transplantation all patients relapsed, and prior brentuximab vedotin exposure differed between cohorts. The starting material was peripheral blood mononuclear cells (PBMCs), obtained at baseline. These receptors were collected from a human donor with classical Hodgkin lymphoma.

This chain joins TRBV30 and TRBJ2-2, with 12 positions matching TRBD2. CDR1 GTSNPN and CDR2 SVGIG come from the germline V gene (reference sequence). The CDR3 runs 15 residues. After removal of 0 bases from V and 9 bases from J, the junction contained 5 bases not matched to a gene. In nucleotides, the CDR3 is TGTGCCTGGAGTGTACCTGGACTAGCGGGAAGGGAGCTGTTTTTT. Its protein product is CAWSVPGLAGRELFF.

This clone was detected a few times. The J gene is TRBJ2-7, the V gene TRBV7-9, with D tentatively TRBD2 (5 bases). The CDR3 is 15 amino acids. Germline V gene lookup returns CDR1 SEHNR and CDR2 FQNEAQ (reference sequence). V was cut by 8 bases and J by 3 bases, with 20 bases left in between. The CDR3 DNA follows: TGTGCCAGCTCAAACGACGGGGAGAATTACTACGAGCAGTACTTC. This encodes CASSNDGENYYEQYF.

The chain uses TRBV29-1 and TRBJ2-5; 7 bases map to TRBD2. The CDR3 spans 12 residues. Germline V gene data show CDR1 as SQVTM and CDR2 as ANQGSEA. The trim removed 3 bases at V and 7 bases at J, leaving 5 bases unmatched. This CDR3 is CSVELAAGTQYF. For the CDR3, the DNA is TGCAGCGTTGAGCTAGCGGCTGGGACCCAGTACTTC.

This chain links TRBV19 with TRBJ1-2; tentative D call: TRBD1 (6 bases). The CDR3 spans 15 residues. CDR1 is LNHDA, CDR2 SQIVND, per germline (reference sequence). Deletions cut 8 bases from V and 6 bases from J, with 22 bases between. Here the CDR3 DNA reads TGTGCCAGTCAAGGCGGGGGGCTCGGTCTAAATGGCTACACCTTC. This sequence encodes CASQGGGLGLNGYTF.

The rearrangement joins TRBV7-9 to TRBJ2-3; D is perhaps TRBD2 (6 bases). Germline V lookup: CDR1 SEHNR, CDR2 FQNEAQ (reference sequence). Between the trimmed V and J ends, which lost 0 bases and 8 bases, there was a span of 12 bases. The CDR3 sequence is 14 residues long. CDR3 sequence (DNA): TGTGCCAGCAGCTTAGCGCGGGGAGTCGCTACGCAGTATTTT. It specifies CASSLARGVATQYF.

CDR3 bases: TGTGCCACGGGAGCGGGGGGCGCAGATACGCAGTATTTT. This sequence encodes CATGAGGADTQYF. This chain joins TRBV18 and TRBJ2-3, with 9 positions matching TRBD2. The germline CDR1 and CDR2 sequences are KGHSH and LQKENI. The CDR3 contains 13 residues. V was clipped by 10 bases and J by 4 bases; unmatched bases: 6. Full variable domain (rest looked up from reference TRBV18 and TRBJ2-3): NAGVMQNPRHLVRRRGQEARLRCSPMKGHSHVYWYRQLPEEGLKFMVYLQKENIIDESGMPKERFSAEFPKEGPSILRIQQVVRGDSAAYFCATGAGGADTQYFGPGTRLTVL.

The chain joins TRBV15 to TRBJ2-5; D is undetermined. The CDR3 spans 13 residues. The V and J ends lost 0 bases and 2 bases respectively, with 4 bases between them. Germline V lookup: CDR1 LNHNV, CDR2 YYDKDF (reference sequence). The CDR3 loop reads CATSRDLQETQYF. The DNA of the CDR3 is TGTGCCACCAGCAGAGATTTACAAGAGACCCAGTACTTC.

A word on this clone: Other DNA sequences from this sample encode an identical CDR3 as well. V gene TRBV18 combines with J gene TRBJ1-5, with unresolved D. In germline, CDR1 is KGHSH, CDR2 LQKENI. The CDR3 has 14 residues. V was clipped by 1 base and J by 1 base, with 5 bases between them. The CDR3 loop reads CASSPRGSNQPQHF. CDR3 in DNA: TGTGCCAGCTCACCACGAGGGAGCAATCAGCCCCAGCATTTT.

V usage is TRBV5-7 and J usage is TRBJ1-3; 9 nucleotides align to TRBD1. TRBV5-7 is treated as an ORF (open reading frame) with a function not yet certain. The CDR3 extends over 19 amino acids. The V and J ends lost 4 bases and 0 bases, in that order; junction bases with no gene match: 14. The CDR3 here is CASSPRDRVPQTSGNTIYF. Written as DNA, the CDR3 is TGTGCCAGCAGCCCGAGGGACAGGGTTCCTCAGACCTCTGGAAACACCATATATTTT.

The chain combines TRBV7-3 with TRBJ1-2; D uncertain. There are 13 residues in the CDR3. V lost 3 bases and J 6 bases, leaving 11 bases between the germline ends. CDR1 SGHTA and CDR2 FQGTGA come from the germline V gene. The CDR3 DNA follows: TGTGCCAGCAGCTTTAAGGGAACGGATGGCTACACCTTC. Translating it yields CASSFKGTDGYTF.

This clone was observed a few times. V gene TRBV19 combines with J gene TRBJ2-7, with 13 bases that match TRBD2. Germline V gene data show CDR1 as LNHDA and CDR2 as SQIVND (reference sequence). The CDR3 extends over 14 amino acids. Trimming cost V 5 bases and J 8 bases; bases outside gene matches: 6. The CDR3 nucleotides are TGTGCCAGTAGTCCGACTAGCGGGGGGTTTCAGCAGTACTTC. This codes for CASSPTSGGFQQYF.

The rearrangement uses TRBV4-3 and TRBJ1-4; D not certain. V was trimmed by 0 bases and J by 2 bases, leaving 16 bases between them. The CDR3 length is 18 residues. The germline gives CDR1 LGHNA, CDR2 YSLEER. CDR3 protein: CASSQDLSVFSTNEKLFF. In DNA form, the CDR3 reads TGCGCCAGCAGCCAAGATTTGTCGGTATTCAGCACTAATGAAAAACTGTTTTTT.

V usage is TRBV18 and J usage is TRBJ1-5, with TRBD1 matching over 8 bases. Germline V gene data show CDR1 as KGHSH and CDR2 as LQKENI. V lost 2 bases to trimming and J lost 5 bases; unmatched junction nucleotides: 5. The CDR3 covers 15 residues. In nucleotides, the CDR3 is TGTGCCAGCTCACCATCCGGACAGGGCGATCAGCCCCAGCATTTT. Translated, it gives CASSPSGQGDQPQHF.

The chain carries TRBV4-3 and TRBJ2-7; D possibly corresponds to TRBD1 (5 bases). Germline CDR1 LGHNA, CDR2 YSLEER. The CDR3 loop spans 15 amino acids. V was clipped by 4 bases and J by 3 bases, with 16 bases between them. The CDR3 DNA reads as TGCGCCAGCAGCCTATACGACGCTCAGGGCTACGAGCAGTACTTC. It encodes CASSLYDAQGYEQYF.

The chain links TRBV6-6 to TRBJ2-1; D might be TRBD1 (6 bases). Germline CDR1 is MNHNY and CDR2 is SVGAGI (reference sequence). CDR3 size: 14 residues. V was trimmed by 2 bases and J by 8 bases, leaving 13 bases between them. This CDR3 is CASSYAEQGYEQFF. The DNA for the CDR3 is TGTGCCAGCAGTTACGCCGAACAGGGCTATGAGCAGTTCTTC.

This sequence joins TRBV6-5 and TRBJ1-2, with 7 nucleotides matching TRBD1. Germline CDR1 and CDR2: MNHEY and SVGAGI. J lost 3 bases, V lost 6 bases, and 10 bases had no gene match. This CDR3 has 15 residues. Here the CDR3 reads CASRPRGDRHYGYTF. CDR3 coding DNA: TGTGCCAGCAGACCCCGGGGGGACAGACACTATGGCTACACCTTC.

This sequence joins TRBV4-1 and TRBJ1-2, with a possible D match to TRBD1 (5 bases). In germline, CDR1 is MGHRA, CDR2 YSYEKL. V lost 2 bases, J lost 8 bases, and 12 bases lay in between. The CDR3 contains 13 residues. The CDR3 DNA is TGCGCCAGCAGCCAAAATCGGGACGGCGGCTACACCTTC. Translation: CASSQNRDGGYTF.

The rearrangement uses TRBV6-5 and TRBJ1-5, with unresolved D. Trimming took 2 bases from V and 6 from J, leaving 8 bases between them. This CDR3 has 13 amino acids. Germline V lookup: CDR1 MNHEY, CDR2 SVGAGI. The chain's CDR3 is CASSYGSGQPQHF. The CDR3 DNA sequence: TGTGCCAGCAGTTACGGTTCGGGTCAGCCCCAGCATTTT.

The CDR3 loop is CASSWEVAGRVSYEQYF. DNA of the CDR3: TGTGCCAGCAGCTGGGAAGTTGCAGGGAGGGTATCCTACGAGCAGTACTTC. The rearrangement uses TRBV7-2 and TRBJ2-7; 7 bases align to TRBD2. Germline V gives CDR1 SGHTA, CDR2 FQGNSA. The J segment lost 1 base and the V segment lost 4 bases, leaving 13 bases of the junction unmatched. This CDR3 is built from 17 residues.

The genes are TRBV30 and TRBJ1-6; D may be TRBD1 (6 bases). The germline V and J ends were trimmed by 2 bases and 6 bases, with 17 bases remaining between them. Per the germline V gene, CDR1 is GTSNPN and CDR2 is SVGIG (reference sequence). The CDR3 runs to 16 residues. This chain's CDR3 is CAWSNGGRGFNSPLHF. CDR3 in DNA: TGTGCCTGGAGTAATGGAGGCAGGGGATTTAATTCACCCCTCCACTTT.

The CDR3 DNA sequence: TGTGCCAGTAGTACCCCCCGGACAGGGTCACGATACCCCTACGAGCAGTACTTC. It translates to CASSTPRTGSRYPYEQYF. The chain is built from TRBV19 and TRBJ2-7, with 8 bases lining up with TRBD1. V lost 4 bases and J lost 2; bases outside the gene matches: 16. The CDR3 has 18 amino acids. CDR1 LNHDA and CDR2 SQIVND come from the germline V gene (reference sequence).

The J gene is TRBJ2-1, the V gene TRBV11-2; no reliable D call. From germline, CDR1 is SGHAT and CDR2 FQNNGV. The CDR3 is 13 amino acids. V shed 1 base and J shed 15 bases, with 16 bases lying between them. The CDR3 loop is CASSLVVGVVMFF. In DNA form, the CDR3 reads TGTGCCAGCAGCTTAGTTGTAGGAGTGGTAATGTTCTTC.

This chain joins TRBV5-6 and TRBJ1-1, with no clear D. V lost 0 bases and J lost 6, with 6 bases in between. The length of the CDR3 is 12 residues. Germline V CDR1 and CDR2: SGHDT, YYEEEE. CDR3: CASSLASPEAFF. The CDR3 region has the DNA TGTGCCAGCAGCTTGGCTAGTCCTGAAGCTTTCTTT.

This chain joins TRBV7-6 and TRBJ1-1; TRBD1 matches at 8 bases. Germline CDR1 is SGHVS and CDR2 is FNYEAQ. V shed 1 base, J shed 1 base, and the junction held 8 bases outside the gene matches. The CDR3 loop spans 17 amino acids. The CDR3 nucleotides read TGTGCCAGCAGCTTAGTCCGGGCAGGGACAGGGAACACTGAAGCTTTCTTT. Amino acid sequence: CASSLVRAGTGNTEAFF.

Only a few counts were recorded for this clone. The J gene is TRBJ1-1, the V gene TRBV7-9; D may be TRBD1 (5 bases). V shed 5 bases and J shed 3 bases, with 16 bases lying between them. This CDR3 region has 15 residues. Germline CDR1 SEHNR, CDR2 FQNEAQ (reference sequence). This chain's CDR3 is CASSPWGVSDTEAFF. The CDR3 region has the DNA TGTGCCAGCAGCCCCTGGGGGGTATCGGACACTGAAGCTTTCTTT.

The rearrangement links TRBV28 to TRBJ2-7, with TRBD2 as a possible D gene (6 bases). The CDR3 is 16 residues long. Trimming pared 4 bases from V and 3 bases from J, leaving 19 bases between. The germline V gene has CDR1 MDHEN and CDR2 SYDVKM. The chain's CDR3 is CASSWGPTAGGYEQYF. The CDR3 DNA follows: TGTGCCAGCAGTTGGGGCCCAACAGCCGGGGGCTACGAGCAGTACTTC.

This clone turned up a few times. J is TRBJ2-7 and V is TRBV6-6; D tentatively fits TRBD1 or TRBD2 (5 bases each). With 8 bases removed from V and 3 bases from J, the gap between germline ends came to 14 bases. The CDR3 runs 13 residues. The V gene's germline CDR1 is MNHNY and CDR2 SVGAGI (reference sequence). The CDR3 here is CASSIEGSYEQYF. The CDR3 DNA follows: TGTGCCAGCTCCATAGAGGGGAGCTACGAGCAGTACTTC.

J is TRBJ2-7 and V is TRBV27; possibly TRBD1 for D (6 bases). Germline CDR1 and CDR2: MNHEY and SMNVEV (reference sequence). The length of the CDR3 is 14 residues. V was shortened by 1 base and J by 6 bases, with 13 bases between the two germline ends. CDR3 region: CASSLLNRESEQYF. In DNA form, the CDR3 reads TGTGCCAGCAGTTTATTAAACAGGGAAAGCGAGCAGTACTTC.

The chain uses TRBV12-5 and TRBJ1-4; D may be TRBD1 (5 bases). The CDR3 is made up of 13 amino acids. Germline V gene sequence: CDR1 LGHNT, CDR2 FRNRAP. V lost 4 bases and J lost 7, with 10 bases in between. The CDR3 coding sequence is TGTGCTAGTGGTTCAGGGTCAGGTGAAAAACTGTTTTTT. It is translated as CASGSGSGEKLFF.